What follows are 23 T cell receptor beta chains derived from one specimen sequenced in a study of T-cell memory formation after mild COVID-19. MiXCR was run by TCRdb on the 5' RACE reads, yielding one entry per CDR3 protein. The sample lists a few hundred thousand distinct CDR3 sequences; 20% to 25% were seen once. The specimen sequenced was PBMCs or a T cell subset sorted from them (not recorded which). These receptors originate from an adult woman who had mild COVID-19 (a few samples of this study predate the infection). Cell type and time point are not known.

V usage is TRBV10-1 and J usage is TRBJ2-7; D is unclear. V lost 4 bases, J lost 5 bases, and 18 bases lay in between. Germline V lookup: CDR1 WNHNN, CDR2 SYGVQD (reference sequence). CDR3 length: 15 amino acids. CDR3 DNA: TGCGCCAGCAGTGGAGAGGACCTGAGGCGCCACGAGCAGTACTTC. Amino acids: CASSGEDLRRHEQYF.

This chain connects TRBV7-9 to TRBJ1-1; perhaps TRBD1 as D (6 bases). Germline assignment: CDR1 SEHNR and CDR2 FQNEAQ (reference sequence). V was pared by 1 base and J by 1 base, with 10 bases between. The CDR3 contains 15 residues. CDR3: CASSLGRTANTEAFF. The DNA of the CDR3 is TGTGCCAGCAGCTTAGGTCGGACAGCGAACACTGAAGCTTTCTTT.

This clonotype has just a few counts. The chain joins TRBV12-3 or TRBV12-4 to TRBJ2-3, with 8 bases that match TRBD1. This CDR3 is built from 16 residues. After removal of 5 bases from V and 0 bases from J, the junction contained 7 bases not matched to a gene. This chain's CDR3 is CASSNKGQGSTDTQYF. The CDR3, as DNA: TGTGCCAGCAGTAACAAAGGACAGGGCAGCACAGATACGCAGTATTTT.

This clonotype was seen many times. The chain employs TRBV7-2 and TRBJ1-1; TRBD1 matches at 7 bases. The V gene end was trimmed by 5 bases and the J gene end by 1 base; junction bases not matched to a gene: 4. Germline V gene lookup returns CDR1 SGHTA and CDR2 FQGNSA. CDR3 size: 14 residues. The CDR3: CASSRQGGNTEAFF. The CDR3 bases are TGTGCCAGCAGCAGACAGGGCGGGAACACTGAAGCTTTCTTT.

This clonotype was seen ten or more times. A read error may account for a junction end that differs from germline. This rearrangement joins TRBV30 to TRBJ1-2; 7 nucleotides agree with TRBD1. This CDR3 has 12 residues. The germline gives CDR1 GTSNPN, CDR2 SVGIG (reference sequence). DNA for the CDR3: TGCTCCGGTGGGACAGCTAACTATGGCTACACCTTC. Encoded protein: CSGGTANYGYTF.

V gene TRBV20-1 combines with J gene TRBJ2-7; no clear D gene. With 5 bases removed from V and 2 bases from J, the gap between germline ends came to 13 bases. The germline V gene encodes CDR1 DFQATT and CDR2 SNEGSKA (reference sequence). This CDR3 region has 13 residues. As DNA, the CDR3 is TGCAGTGCTTCGGACGGACGACCCTACGAGCAGTACTTC. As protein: CSASDGRPYEQYF.

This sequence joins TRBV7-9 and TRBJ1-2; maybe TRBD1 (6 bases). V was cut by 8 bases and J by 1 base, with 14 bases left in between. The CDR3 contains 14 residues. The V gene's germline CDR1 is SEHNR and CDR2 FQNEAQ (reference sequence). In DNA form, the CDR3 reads TGTGCCAGCGGTCCGGGACACTTTAACTATGGCTACACCTTC. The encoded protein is CASGPGHFNYGYTF.

The CDR3 DNA reads as TGCGCCAGCAGCATGGGACAGCAGGAGGATGAGCAGTTCTTC. It specifies CASSMGQQEDEQFF. V and J are TRBV5-1 and TRBJ2-1; TRBD1 agrees at 7 bases. The CDR3 runs to 14 residues. The germline V gene encodes CDR1 SGHRS and CDR2 YFSETQ. The junction had 9 bases not matched to a gene; V was cut back by 4 bases and J by 8 bases.

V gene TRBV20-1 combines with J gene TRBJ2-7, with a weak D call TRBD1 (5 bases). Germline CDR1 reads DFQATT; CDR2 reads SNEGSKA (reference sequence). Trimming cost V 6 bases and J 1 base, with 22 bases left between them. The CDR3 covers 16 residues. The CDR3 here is CSAPQTGKGKSYEQYF. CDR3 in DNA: TGCAGTGCGCCCCAGACTGGGAAGGGGAAATCCTACGAGCAGTACTTC.

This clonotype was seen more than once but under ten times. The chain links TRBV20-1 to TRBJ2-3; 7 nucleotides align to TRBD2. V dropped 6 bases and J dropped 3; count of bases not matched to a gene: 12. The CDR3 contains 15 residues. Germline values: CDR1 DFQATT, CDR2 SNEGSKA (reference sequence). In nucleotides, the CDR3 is TGCAGTGCCGACCCGGACGGGGGGATGACAGATACGCAGTATTTT. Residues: CSADPDGGMTDTQYF.

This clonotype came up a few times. The CDR3 sequence: CASSGPLSTDTQYF. DNA of the CDR3: TGCGCCAGCAGCGGCCCACTTAGCACAGATACGCAGTATTTT. V is TRBV5-1 and J is TRBJ2-3; D is undetermined. Germline assignment: CDR1 SGHRS and CDR2 YFSETQ. CDR3 length: 14 residues. With 4 bases removed from V and 0 bases from J, the gap between germline ends came to 9 bases.

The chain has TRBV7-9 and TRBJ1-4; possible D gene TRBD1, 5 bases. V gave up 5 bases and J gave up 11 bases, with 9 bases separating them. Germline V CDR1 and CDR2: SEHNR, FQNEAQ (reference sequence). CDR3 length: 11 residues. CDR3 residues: CASSIAGKLFF. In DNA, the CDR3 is TGTGCCAGCAGCATTGCAGGGAAACTGTTTTTT.

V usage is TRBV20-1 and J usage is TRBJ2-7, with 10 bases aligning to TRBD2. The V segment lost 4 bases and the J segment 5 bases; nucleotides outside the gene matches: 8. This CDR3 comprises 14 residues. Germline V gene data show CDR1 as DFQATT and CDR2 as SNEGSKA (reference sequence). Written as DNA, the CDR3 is TGCAGTGCTAAGTCGGCTAGCGGGAGTCACGAGCAGTACTTC. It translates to CSAKSASGSHEQYF.

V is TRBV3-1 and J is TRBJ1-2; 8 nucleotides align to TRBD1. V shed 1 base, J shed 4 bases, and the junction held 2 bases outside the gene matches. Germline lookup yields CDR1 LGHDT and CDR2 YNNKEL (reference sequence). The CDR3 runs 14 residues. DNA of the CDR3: TGTGCCAGCAGCCAAGGACAGGGGATCTATGGCTACACCTTC. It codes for CASSQGQGIYGYTF.

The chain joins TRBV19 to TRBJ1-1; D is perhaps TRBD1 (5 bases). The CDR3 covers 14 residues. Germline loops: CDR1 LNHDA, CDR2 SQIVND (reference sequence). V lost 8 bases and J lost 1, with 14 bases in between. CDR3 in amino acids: CASGMTGGNTEAFF. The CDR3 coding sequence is TGTGCCAGTGGCATGACGGGGGGGAACACTGAAGCTTTCTTT.

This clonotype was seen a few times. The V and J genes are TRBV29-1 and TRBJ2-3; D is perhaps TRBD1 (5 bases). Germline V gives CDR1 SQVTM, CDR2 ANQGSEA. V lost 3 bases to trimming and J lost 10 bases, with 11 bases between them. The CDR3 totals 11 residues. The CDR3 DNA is TGCAGCGTTGATCATATAGGGGCGCAGTATTTT. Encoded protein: CSVDHIGAQYF.

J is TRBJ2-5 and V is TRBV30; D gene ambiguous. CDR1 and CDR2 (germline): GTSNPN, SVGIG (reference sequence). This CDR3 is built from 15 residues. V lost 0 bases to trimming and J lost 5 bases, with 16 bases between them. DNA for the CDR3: TGTGCCTGGAGTGTACTCGTCGGGTCCGGGGAGACCCAGTACTTC. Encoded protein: CAWSVLVGSGETQYF.

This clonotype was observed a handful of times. The CDR3 region has the DNA TGTGCCAGCAGCCAACTATGGAGGGACACTGAAGCTTTCTTT. It is translated as CASSQLWRDTEAFF. The J gene is TRBJ1-1, the V gene TRBV3-1; unclear D gene. The CDR3 runs to 14 residues. Germline CDR1 LGHDT, CDR2 YNNKEL (reference sequence). V was trimmed by 2 bases and J by 3 bases, leaving 10 bases between them.

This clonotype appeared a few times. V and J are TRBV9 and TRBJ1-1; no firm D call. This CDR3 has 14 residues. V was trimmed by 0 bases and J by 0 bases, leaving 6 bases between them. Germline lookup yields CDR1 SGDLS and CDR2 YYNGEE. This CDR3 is CASSVASMNTEAFF. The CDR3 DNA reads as TGTGCCAGCAGCGTAGCAAGCATGAACACTGAAGCTTTCTTT.

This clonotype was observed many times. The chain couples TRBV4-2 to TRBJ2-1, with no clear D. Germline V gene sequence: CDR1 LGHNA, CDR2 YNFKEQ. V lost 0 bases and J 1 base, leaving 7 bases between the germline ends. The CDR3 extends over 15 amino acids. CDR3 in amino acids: CASSQDRRSYNEQFF. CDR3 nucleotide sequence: TGTGCCAGCAGCCAAGATAGGCGGTCCTACAATGAGCAGTTCTTC.

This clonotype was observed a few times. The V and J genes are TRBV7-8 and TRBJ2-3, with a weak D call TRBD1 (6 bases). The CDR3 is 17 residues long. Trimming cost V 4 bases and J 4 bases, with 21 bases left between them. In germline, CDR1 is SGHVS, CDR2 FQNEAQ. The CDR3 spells CASSSPRSGDGADTQYF. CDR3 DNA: TGTGCCAGCAGCTCCCCCCGGTCAGGGGATGGCGCAGATACGCAGTATTTT.

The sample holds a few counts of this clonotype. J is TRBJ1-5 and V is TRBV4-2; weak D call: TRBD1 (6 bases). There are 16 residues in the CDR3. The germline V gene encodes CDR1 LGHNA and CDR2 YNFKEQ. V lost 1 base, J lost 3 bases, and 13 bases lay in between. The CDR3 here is CASSQGGGTLNQPQHF. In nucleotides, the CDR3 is TGTGCCAGCAGCCAAGGGGGGGGCACTCTCAATCAGCCCCAGCATTTT.

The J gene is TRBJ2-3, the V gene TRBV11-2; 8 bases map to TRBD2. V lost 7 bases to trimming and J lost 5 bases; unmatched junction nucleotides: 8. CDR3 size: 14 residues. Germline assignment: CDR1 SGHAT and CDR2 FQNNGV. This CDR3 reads CASTPGGAVDTQYF. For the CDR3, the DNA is TGTGCCAGCACCCCCGGGGGGGCAGTAGATACGCAGTATTTT. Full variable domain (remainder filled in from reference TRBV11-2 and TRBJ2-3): EAGVAQSPRYKIIEKRQSVAFWCNPISGHATLYWYQQILGQGPKLLIQFQNNGVVDDSQLPKDRFSAERLKGVDSTLKIQPAKLEDSAVYLCASTPGGAVDTQYFGPGTRLTVL.